The 23 T cell receptor beta chains reported below all come from one sample, sequenced in a study of radiotherapy plus CTLA-4 blockade in lung cancer. Clones were sequenced by immunoSEQ multiplex PCR, and TCRdb holds only the in-frame ones, with some missing. Here the sample spans over 95,000 clones, approximately 75% being singletons. Specimen: peripheral blood, collected from a patient treated with radiotherapy plus ipilimumab. These receptor sequences come from a human donor with non-small cell lung cancer who had a partial response to radiotherapy plus ipilimumab. Some clones in this sample may be carry-over from other donors' samples.

The chain employs TRBV28 and TRBJ2-7; 7 bases fit TRBD2. The CDR3 is 14 residues long. V shed 6 bases and J 5 bases; nucleotides not matched to a gene: 10. In germline, CDR1 is MDHEN, CDR2 SYDVKM. Here the CDR3 DNA reads TGTGCCAGCAGGGGGAGAGGGGAGGGACACGAGCAGTACTTC. As protein: CASRGRGEGHEQYF.

The chain is built from TRBV7-6 and TRBJ2-1; maybe TRBD2 (5 bases). The CDR3 extends over 16 amino acids. Germline CDR1 SGHVS, CDR2 FNYEAQ. The germline V and J ends were trimmed by 5 bases and 5 bases, with 19 bases remaining between them. CDR3 coding DNA: TGTGCCAGCAGCGCCTCTAGCCCCCGAGGCAACAATGAGCAGTTCTTC. It translates to CASSASSPRGNNEQFF.

The V and J genes are TRBV10-3 and TRBJ2-7, with 8 bases that match TRBD1. Germline lookup yields CDR1 ENHRY and CDR2 SYGVKD. This CDR3 region has 17 residues. V dropped 1 base and J dropped 4; count of bases not matched to a gene: 12. In DNA form, the CDR3 reads TGTGCCATCAGTGAGTTCCCTATTGGACAGGGAAGTTACGAGCAGTACTTC. Its translation is CAISEFPIGQGSYEQYF.

The chain links TRBV28 to TRBJ1-2; TRBD1 matches 7 bases. Germline CDR1 and CDR2: MDHEN and SYDVKM. CDR3 length equals 15 residues. V lost 1 base and J lost 4; bases outside the gene matches: 6. CDR3 bases: TGTGCCAGCAGTTTATATCACAGGGGAGGCTATGGCTACACCTTC. Amino acid sequence: CASSLYHRGGYGYTF.

The chain combines TRBV10-2 with TRBJ2-4; 8 bases are a match to TRBD1. Trimming cost V 4 bases and J 0 bases; bases outside gene matches: 5. The CDR3 runs 16 residues. CDR1 is WSHSY and CDR2 is SAAADI in the germline V gene. CDR3 sequence reads: CASSAGQGLAKNIQYF. In nucleotides, the CDR3 is TGCGCCAGCAGTGCTGGACAGGGCCTAGCCAAAAACATTCAGTACTTC.

V and J are TRBV2 and TRBJ1-5; D is unresolved. This CDR3 has 13 residues. Germline V gene sequence: CDR1 SNHLY, CDR2 FYNNEI. Trimming stripped 6 bases from V and 3 bases from J, with 9 bases between. CDR3 amino acids: CASRKTNNQPQHF. In nucleotides, the CDR3 is TGTGCCAGCAGGAAAACAAACAATCAGCCCCAGCATTTT.

This sequence joins TRBV6-5 and TRBJ1-2, with 9 bases lining up with TRBD1. The J segment lost 7 bases and the V segment lost 5 bases, leaving 5 bases of the junction unmatched. Germline V lookup: CDR1 MNHEY, CDR2 SVGAGI. CDR3 length: 13 amino acids. This CDR3 is CASSTTGGSGYTF. The DNA of the CDR3 is TGTGCCAGCAGTACCACAGGGGGCAGTGGCTACACCTTC.

V and J are TRBV19 and TRBJ2-1; D is possibly TRBD2 (6 bases). Germline loops: CDR1 LNHDA, CDR2 SQIVND (reference sequence). The CDR3 is 14 residues long. Trimming left V 7 bases short and J 6 bases short, with 16 bases between. As DNA, the CDR3 is TGTGCCAGTAACCGCGGCCTTAGCGGCAATGAGCAGTTCTTC. Translating gives CASNRGLSGNEQFF.

The V gene is TRBV10-3, the J gene TRBJ2-7; 10 bases are a match to TRBD2. This CDR3 is built from 15 residues. V gave up 6 bases and J gave up 3 bases; unmatched junction bases: 8. The germline CDR1 and CDR2 sequences are ENHRY and SYGVKD. DNA for the CDR3: TGTGCCATCAGCTTACTAGCGGGAAGCCGCTACGAGCAGTACTTC. Protein product: CAISLLAGSRYEQYF.

V and J are TRBV5-6 and TRBJ2-7; 9 bases fit TRBD1. The CDR3 has 14 amino acids. Per germline, CDR1 SGHDT and CDR2 YYEEEE. J was trimmed by 6 bases and V by 0 bases; bases with no gene match: 4. CDR3 DNA sequence: TGTGCCAGCAGCTTGGGATTGACAGGGGGCGAGCAGTACTTC. This codes for CASSLGLTGGEQYF.

Here the CDR3 reads CASSRQGAGAYEQYF. CDR3 nucleotide sequence: TGTGCCAGCTCGAGACAGGGGGCGGGAGCCTACGAGCAGTACTTC. The chain combines TRBV18 with TRBJ2-7; 10 bases fit TRBD1. CDR3 size: 15 residues. Trimming at V came to 6 bases and at J to 2 bases, leaving 7 bases not matched to a gene. The V gene's germline CDR1 is KGHSH and CDR2 LQKENI. The full variable domain, in which reference TRBV18 and TRBJ2-7 provide the parts outside the CDR3, is NAGVMQNPRHLVRRRGQEARLRCSPMKGHSHVYWYRQLPEEGLKFMVYLQKENIIDESGMPKERFSAEFPKEGPSILRIQQVVRGDSAAYFCASSRQGAGAYEQYFGPGTRLTVT.

V usage is TRBV5-1 and J usage is TRBJ2-1, with TRBD2 as a possible D gene (6 bases). V was trimmed by 0 bases and J by 5 bases, leaving 15 bases between them. CDR1 is SGHRS, CDR2 YFSETQ, per germline. The CDR3 loop spans 16 amino acids. Here the CDR3 reads CASSLGDGGADNEQFF. In DNA, the CDR3 is TGCGCCAGCAGCTTGGGAGATGGCGGGGCTGACAATGAGCAGTTCTTC.

The CDR3 spells CASMPGASYEQYF. The CDR3 coding sequence is TGTGCCAGTATGCCAGGGGCATCCTACGAGCAGTACTTC. The chain combines TRBV19 with TRBJ2-5, with D possibly being TRBD1 (6 bases). The J call may not be correct, given that the DNA end is closer to TRBJ2-7. CDR1 is LNHDA and CDR2 is SQIVND in the germline V gene (reference sequence). The length of the CDR3 is 13 residues.

This rearrangement joins TRBV28 to TRBJ2-5; 8 bases are shared with TRBD1. Germline V gene lookup returns CDR1 MDHEN and CDR2 SYDVKM. The CDR3 sequence is 16 residues long. V shed 3 bases and J 2 bases; nucleotides not matched to a gene: 8. The CDR3 is CASSFSGTGLQETQYF. CDR3 nucleotide sequence: TGTGCCAGCAGTTTTTCTGGGACAGGACTACAAGAGACCCAGTACTTC.

This sequence joins TRBV28 and TRBJ2-7; D is unresolved. The CDR3 is 13 amino acids. The V and J ends lost 8 bases and 3 bases respectively, with 14 bases between them. CDR1 is MDHEN, CDR2 SYDVKM, per germline. This chain's CDR3 is CASGYSRIYEQYF. The CDR3, as DNA: TGTGCCAGCGGTTACAGCCGGATCTACGAGCAGTACTTC.

J is TRBJ2-7 and V is TRBV5-5; D unresolved. Trimming took off 3 bases at V and 2 bases at J, with 9 bases between the two ends. This CDR3 comprises 13 residues. Per the germline V gene, CDR1 is SGHKS and CDR2 is YYEKEE (reference sequence). As DNA, the CDR3 is TGTGCCAGCAGCTCGTTCGGTCCCTACGAGCAGTACTTC. It specifies CASSSFGPYEQYF.

The chain links TRBV9 to TRBJ2-1; maybe TRBD2 (6 bases). CDR3 length: 16 residues. Trimming took off 0 bases at V and 0 bases at J, with 10 bases between the two ends. Germline V gene data show CDR1 as SGDLS and CDR2 as YYNGEE. CDR3 loop: CASSVGSSDSYNEQFF. CDR3 DNA sequence: TGTGCCAGCAGCGTAGGTTCTAGCGACTCCTACAATGAGCAGTTCTTC. Full variable domain (missing parts from reference TRBV9 and TRBJ2-1): DSGVTQTPKHLITATGQRVTLRCSPRSGDLSVYWYQQSLDQGLQFLIQYYNGEERAKGNILERFSAQQFPDLHSELNLSSLELGDSALYFCASSVGSSDSYNEQFFGPGTRLTVL.

The V gene is TRBV28, the J gene TRBJ2-5, with TRBD2 identical over 7 bases. V lost 6 bases and J lost 0; bases outside the gene matches: 4. Germline V lookup: CDR1 MDHEN, CDR2 SYDVKM. The CDR3 totals 14 residues. The CDR3, as DNA: TGTGCCAGCAGGCCCGGGACTAACCAAGAGACCCAGTACTTC. Translated, it gives CASRPGTNQETQYF.

The sample holds a few counts of this clone. V is TRBV11-2 and J is TRBJ2-2; possible D gene TRBD1, 6 bases. Germline CDR1 SGHAT, CDR2 FQNNGV. V was clipped by 3 bases and J by 3 bases, with 20 bases between them. CDR3 length equals 18 residues. The CDR3 sequence is CASSFGGLSSRDTGELFF. The CDR3 nucleotides are TGTGCCAGCAGCTTTGGGGGCCTCTCCTCAAGAGACACCGGGGAGCTGTTTTTT.

The V and J genes are TRBV5-1 and TRBJ2-3, with TRBD2 matching 13 bases. V trimming: 4 bases; J trimming: 2 bases; junction bases outside the gene matches: 4. The V gene's germline CDR1 is SGHRS and CDR2 YFSETQ. The CDR3 loop spans 16 amino acids. The DNA for the CDR3 is TGCGCCAGCAGCACCGGGACTAGCGGGAACACAGATACGCAGTATTTT. It specifies CASSTGTSGNTDTQYF.

The V gene is TRBV7-9, the J gene TRBJ2-2, with D perhaps matching TRBD2 (6 bases). The CDR3 covers 14 residues. The ends were cut back, 0 bases at V and 7 bases at J, with 9 bases in the middle. The germline V gene has CDR1 SEHNR and CDR2 FQNEAQ (reference sequence). The CDR3 here is CASSLATEGGELFF. Here the CDR3 DNA reads TGTGCCAGCAGCTTAGCGACGGAGGGCGGGGAGCTGTTTTTT. Variable domain in full (rest from reference TRBV7-9 and TRBJ2-2): DTGVSQNPRHKITKRGQNVTFRCDPISEHNRLYWYRQTLGQGPEFLTYFQNEAQLEKSRLLSDRFSAERPKGSFSTLEIQRTEQGDSAMYLCASSLATEGGELFFGEGSRLTVL.

The chain combines TRBV27 with TRBJ1-2; D call uncertain. CDR3 length equals 14 residues. CDR1 and CDR2 (germline): MNHEY, SMNVEV (reference sequence). The germline V and J ends were trimmed by 6 bases and 2 bases, with 13 bases remaining between them. The CDR3 region has the DNA TGTGCCAGCAGATCGACTGGCGTAAACTATGGCTACACCTTC. Its protein is CASRSTGVNYGYTF.

The genes are TRBV5-1 and TRBJ2-1; TRBD2 matches 7 bases. Germline loops: CDR1 SGHRS, CDR2 YFSETQ. The V gene end was trimmed by 4 bases and the J gene end by 4 bases; junction bases not matched to a gene: 11. The CDR3 totals 16 residues. The CDR3 loop is CASSMGGAGGYNEQFF. The CDR3 DNA reads TGCGCCAGCAGCATGGGAGGTGCCGGGGGGTACAATGAGCAGTTCTTC. Complete variable domain (other parts from reference TRBV5-1 and TRBJ2-1): KAGVTQTPRYLIKTRGQQVTLSCSPISGHRSVSWYQQTPGQGLQFLFEYFSETQRNKGNFPGRFSGRQFSNSRSEMNVSTLELGDSALYLCASSMGGAGGYNEQFFGPGTRLTVL.